Each of the 16 T cell receptor beta chains below was sequenced from the same sample in a study of blood T cell repertoires in COVID-19. Clones were sequenced by immunoSEQ multiplex PCR, and TCRdb holds only the in-frame ones, with some missing. This table has approximately 240,000 clones, 80% to 85% appearing once. Sequencing was performed on peripheral blood. Receptor source: a woman in her 30s who had recovered from COVID-19.

This chain connects TRBV27 to TRBJ2-5; no definite D call. Germline CDR1 reads MNHEY; CDR2 reads SMNVEV (reference sequence). The length of the CDR3 is 14 residues. The V end lost 2 bases, the J end lost 2 bases, and 9 bases lay between the germline ends. The CDR3 loop is CASSLTYRQETQYF. CDR3 bases: TGTGCCAGCAGTTTAACCTACAGACAAGAGACCCAGTACTTC.

The J gene is TRBJ1-2, the V gene TRBV7-9; 11 bases are a match to TRBD1. V gave up 1 base and J gave up 8 bases; unmatched junction bases: 3. The CDR3 sequence is 14 residues long. The germline V gene encodes CDR1 SEHNR and CDR2 FQNEAQ (reference sequence). CDR3 residues: CASSLGTGGGGYTF. DNA for the CDR3: TGTGCCAGCAGCTTAGGGACAGGGGGCGGAGGCTACACCTTC.

This clone was seen a single time. The chain links TRBV21-1 to TRBJ2-5; TRBD1 is the table's D call and was not checked against the DNA. TRBV21-1 is deemed a pseudogene. The CDR3 totals 14 residues. The CDR3 reads CASSKGGQEETQYF. The CDR3 coding sequence is TGTGCCAGCAGCAAAGGGGGACAGGAAGAGACCCAGTACTTC.

The genes are TRBV19 and TRBJ1-1; TRBD1 is a possible D gene (5 bases). Trimming took off 4 bases at V and 0 bases at J, with 9 bases between the two ends. Per the germline V gene, CDR1 is LNHDA and CDR2 is SQIVND (reference sequence). CDR3 length equals 14 residues. CDR3 coding DNA: TGTGCCAGTAGTAGACAGCAAGTGAACACTGAAGCTTTCTTT. It encodes CASSRQQVNTEAFF.

This chain uses TRBV24-1 with TRBJ2-5; 10 nucleotides align to TRBD2. Germline lookup yields CDR1 KGHDR and CDR2 SFDVKD. After removal of 4 bases from V and 5 bases from J, the junction contained 6 bases not matched to a gene. The length of the CDR3 is 15 residues. The CDR3 bases are TGTGCCACCAGTGAGACAGCGGGAGGGTGGGAGACCCAGTACTTC. Translation gives CATSETAGGWETQYF.

This chain connects TRBV6-5 to TRBJ1-5; 8 nucleotides line up with TRBD1. Germline CDR1 reads MNHEY; CDR2 reads SVGAGI. This CDR3 has 15 amino acids. The ends lost 7 bases at V and 2 bases at J; junction bases unmatched: 7. The DNA for the CDR3 is TGTGCCAGCACACCTACAGGGGGAGGCAATCAGCCCCAGCATTTT. Translating it yields CASTPTGGGNQPQHF.

The chain employs TRBV7-8 and TRBJ2-7; TRBD2 aligns across 9 bases. The germline V gene encodes CDR1 SGHVS and CDR2 FQNEAQ. After removal of 7 bases from V and 6 bases from J, the junction contained 13 bases not matched to a gene. The CDR3 has 15 residues. DNA for the CDR3: TGTGCCAGCACCAAGATGCGGGGGGGATGGAGCGAGCAGTACTTC. Its protein product is CASTKMRGGWSEQYF.

The chain recombines TRBV4-1 with TRBJ2-7; D is ambiguous. Germline V gene lookup returns CDR1 MGHRA and CDR2 YSYEKL. V was pared by 4 bases and J by 5 bases, with 15 bases between. The length of the CDR3 is 14 residues. The CDR3 coding sequence is TGCGCCAGCAGCCTATCACGGGTGGCGAACGAGCAGTACTTC. As protein: CASSLSRVANEQYF.

The chain recombines TRBV5-6 with TRBJ2-2, with 8 bases identical to TRBD2. There are 15 residues in the CDR3. The ends lost 4 bases at V and 6 bases at J; junction bases unmatched: 8. CDR1 is SGHDT, CDR2 YYEEEE, per germline. The CDR3 loop reads CASSAGTRPSGELFF. CDR3 nucleotides: TGTGCCAGCAGCGCCGGGACTAGGCCGTCCGGGGAGCTGTTTTTT.

V and J are TRBV2 and TRBJ1-4, with 8 bases that match TRBD1. Germline trimming cut 4 bases from V and 6 bases from J; bases unmatched to any gene: 10. The CDR3 extends over 16 amino acids. Germline V gene lookup returns CDR1 SNHLY and CDR2 FYNNEI. The CDR3 DNA reads TGTGCCAGCAGTGGACTCAGGGGGCGCGTGGATGAAAAACTGTTTTTT. Residues: CASSGLRGRVDEKLFF.

The chain links TRBV11-2 to TRBJ2-3, with D tentatively TRBD2 (5 bases). V was trimmed by 5 bases and J by 2 bases, leaving 20 bases between them. This CDR3 is built from 17 residues. CDR1 is SGHAT, CDR2 FQNNGV, per germline. The CDR3 DNA sequence: TGTGCCAGCAGCCCTTTGACGGCGGCGGGTTTCACAGATACGCAGTATTTT. Its translation is CASSPLTAAGFTDTQYF.

This chain joins TRBV6-5 and TRBJ2-7; 9 bases match TRBD1. The CDR3 consists of 14 residues. Germline assignment: CDR1 MNHEY and CDR2 SVGAGI. J was trimmed by 4 bases and V by 2 bases; bases with no gene match: 3. CDR3 residues: CASSYHGQGYEQYF. CDR3 bases: TGTGCCAGCAGTTACCACGGACAGGGGTACGAGCAGTACTTC.

This chain connects TRBV2 to TRBJ2-1, with TRBD2 matching over 9 bases. Looked up from germline, CDR1 is SNHLY and CDR2 is FYNNEI. This CDR3 contains 17 residues. The V gene end was trimmed by 2 bases and the J gene end by 3 bases; junction bases not matched to a gene: 8. In DNA, the CDR3 is TGTGCCAGCAGTGAAAGTGGGCTAGCGGGGAACTACAATGAGCAGTTCTTC. Translation gives CASSESGLAGNYNEQFF.

The chain is built from TRBV14 and TRBJ2-7; possibly TRBD2 for D (5 bases). Per the germline V gene, CDR1 is SGHDN and CDR2 is FVKESK. The CDR3 is 15 residues long. V was trimmed by 6 bases and J by 6 bases, leaving 21 bases between them. The CDR3 loop is CASRPLCLEEGEQYF. DNA of the CDR3: TGTGCCAGCAGGCCTCTTTGTCTAGAAGAGGGCGAGCAGTACTTC.

The V and J genes are TRBV11-2 and TRBJ2-7; the match to TRBD2 covers 11 bases. Per the germline V gene, CDR1 is SGHAT and CDR2 is FQNNGV. The V and J ends lost 4 bases and 7 bases, in that order; junction bases with no gene match: 6. This CDR3 has 14 residues. This CDR3 reads CASSSLAGGQEQYF. Here the CDR3 DNA reads TGTGCCAGCAGCTCCCTAGCGGGAGGTCAAGAGCAGTACTTC.

The V gene is TRBV7-9, the J gene TRBJ2-5; the D gene is possibly TRBD2 (6 bases). Germline values: CDR1 SEHNR, CDR2 FQNEAQ (reference sequence). V lost 1 base, J lost 4 bases, and 10 bases lay in between. The CDR3 loop spans 14 amino acids. The DNA for the CDR3 is TGTGCCAGCAGCTTAGGGGGCGGGGTAGAGACCCAGTACTTC. Its translation is CASSLGGGVETQYF.